This T cell receptor (beta chain) was observed in a study of Ad26.COV2.S vaccination and SARS-CoV-2 variants. Treatment given: some 20 received Ad26.COV2.S at low or high dose, single or two shots; roughly five received placebo; per-sample allocation not given. Samples were taken on day 63 after the first vaccine or placebo injection. This person who donated was an adult of 18-55 years in Boston. The repertoire was sequenced with immunoSEQ multiplex PCR; TCRdb's copy has only in-frame clones and lacks some. The data contain 250,000 to 300,000 clones, about 89% of them singletons. The V gene lost 3 bases and the J gene lost 12 bases, with 14 bases spanning the gap. From germline, CDR1 is GTSNPN and CDR2 SVGIG (reference sequence). The length of the CDR3 is 11 residues.

This sequence joins TRBV30 and TRBJ1-1; D is ambiguous. This receptor was identified in a person between 18 and 60 years old who received the Ad26.COV2.S COVID-19 vaccine or a placebo. The sample consisted of peripheral blood, taken in a trial of Ad26.COV2.S vaccine versus placebo. Here the CDR3 DNA reads TGTGCCTGGAGGGACGGACGAAATACTTTCTTT. Encoded protein: CAWRDGRNTFF.